The 24 T cell receptor beta chains below were found in one sample sequenced in a study of shared clonotypes between healthy human individuals. The repertoire was sequenced with immunoSEQ multiplex PCR; TCRdb's copy has only in-frame clones and lacks some. The sample holds millions of clones, 90% to 95% seen once. Sequenced input: naive CD4+ T cells from PBMCs. As to subset: CD45RA+ positively selected. These receptors all come from a man younger than 35 in good health. Some clones in this sample may be carry-over from other donors' samples.

This chain joins TRBV7-2 and TRBJ2-1, with TRBD2 identical over 7 bases. The CDR3 runs to 17 residues. Germline assignment: CDR1 SGHTA and CDR2 FQGNSA. Trimming cost V 5 bases and J 2 bases; bases outside gene matches: 12. The CDR3 sequence is CASSPRLAANTYNEQFF. In DNA form, the CDR3 reads TGTGCCAGCAGCCCGCGGCTAGCGGCCAATACCTACAATGAGCAGTTCTTC.

The V and J genes are TRBV7-2 and TRBJ2-7; 7 bases are a match to TRBD1. Germline CDR1 is SGHTA and CDR2 is FQGNSA. The V segment lost 5 bases and the J segment 4 bases; nucleotides outside the gene matches: 5. The CDR3 length is 13 residues. The CDR3 loop reads CASSPMTGYEQYF. In DNA form, the CDR3 reads TGTGCCAGCAGCCCTATGACAGGGTACGAGCAGTACTTC. Looking up the rest from reference TRBV7-2 and TRBJ2-7 gives the full variable domain: GAGVSQSPSNKVTEKGKDVELRCDPISGHTALYWYRQSLGQGLEFLIYFQGNSAPDKSGLPSDRFSAERTGGSVSTLTIQRTQQEDSAVYLCASSPMTGYEQYFGPGTRLTVT.

The V gene is TRBV28, the J gene TRBJ2-7; TRBD2 matches 8 bases. CDR3 length equals 22 residues. V lost 1 base, J lost 0 bases, and 23 bases stayed unmatched. The V gene's germline CDR1 is MDHEN and CDR2 SYDVKM. The CDR3 protein is CASSLLLRGGTSLAGGSYEQYF. CDR3 coding DNA: TGTGCCAGCAGTTTATTATTACGAGGAGGAACCTCCCTCGCGGGAGGCTCCTACGAGCAGTACTTC.

The genes are TRBV6-1 and TRBJ2-7; D gene unclear. The CDR3 consists of 13 residues. CDR1 is MNHNS and CDR2 is SASEGT in the germline V gene. V was pared by 6 bases and J by 1 base, with 10 bases between. The DNA for the CDR3 is TGTGCCAGCAGCTTCCAGAGGTCCTACGAGCAGTACTTC. Its translation is CASSFQRSYEQYF.

This chain links TRBV7-3 with TRBJ2-2; tentatively, D is TRBD2 (5 bases). Germline values: CDR1 SGHTA, CDR2 FQGTGA. There are 14 residues in the CDR3. V shed 5 bases and J shed 4 bases, with 11 bases lying between them. CDR3 amino acids: CASSAPGSTGELFF. CDR3 sequence (DNA): TGTGCCAGCAGCGCCCCGGGGTCCACCGGGGAGCTGTTTTTT.

As regards this clone: Other DNA sequences within the sample encode an identical CDR3. The CDR3 loop reads CASSLGRTDTQYF. CDR3 nucleotide sequence: TGTGCCAGCAGCTTAGGTAGAACAGATACGCAGTATTTT. V and J are TRBV11-2 and TRBJ2-3; unclear D gene. The V gene lost 1 base and the J gene lost 3 bases, with 5 bases spanning the gap. The CDR3 runs to 13 residues. Germline assignment: CDR1 SGHAT and CDR2 FQNNGV.

This clone was seen just once. The chain uses TRBV9 and TRBJ2-5; D not certain. This CDR3 region has 15 residues. Trimming took 9 bases from V and 2 from J, leaving 20 bases between them. Germline assignment: CDR1 SGDLS and CDR2 YYNGEE. This chain's CDR3 is CATTKGPKSQETQYF. The CDR3 bases are TGTGCCACCACAAAAGGTCCAAAGTCACAAGAGACCCAGTACTTC.

This clone was seen just once. The rearrangement joins TRBV27 to TRBJ1-2; D is unresolved. The CDR3 has 18 amino acids. Between the trimmed V and J ends, which lost 3 bases and 0 bases, there was a span of 20 bases. In germline, CDR1 is MNHEY, CDR2 SMNVEV (reference sequence). CDR3 in amino acids: CASSFLSPRVGANYGYTF. The CDR3 nucleotides read TGTGCCAGCAGTTTTTTATCCCCTCGGGTGGGAGCTAACTATGGCTACACCTTC.

The genes are TRBV7-9 and TRBJ1-6; maybe TRBD1 (6 bases). V lost 6 bases, J lost 7 bases, and 13 bases lay in between. This CDR3 spans 14 amino acids. CDR1 and CDR2 from the germline V gene are SEHNR and FQNEAQ (reference sequence). The CDR3 nucleotides read TGTGCCAGCAGATGGTGGGGGGCGAATTCACCCCTCCACTTT. Protein sequence: CASRWWGANSPLHF.

This clone was observed a single time. The chain is built from TRBV5-4 and TRBJ2-1; 7 bases line up with TRBD2. This CDR3 region has 14 residues. Germline CDR1 SGHNT, CDR2 YYREEE (reference sequence). After removal of 0 bases from V and 5 bases from J, the junction contained 2 bases not matched to a gene. The CDR3 coding sequence is TGTGCCAGCAGCTTGGGGGGGACTAACAATGAGCAGTTCTTC. It is translated as CASSLGGTNNEQFF. Variable domain in full (rest from reference TRBV5-4 and TRBJ2-1): ETGVTQSPTHLIKTRGQQVTLRCSSQSGHNTVSWYQQALGQGPQFIFQYYREEENGRGNFPPRFSGLQFPNYSSELNVNALELDDSALYLCASSLGGTNNEQFFGPGTRLTVL.

The chain is built from TRBV2 and TRBJ1-4; no clear D. Germline V CDR1 and CDR2: SNHLY, FYNNEI. The CDR3 has 16 residues. V was shortened by 6 bases and J by 8 bases, with 22 bases between the two germline ends. The CDR3 reads CASRLAHSDVKEKLFF. The CDR3 nucleotides are TGTGCCAGCAGGTTGGCCCATAGTGACGTTAAGGAAAAACTGTTTTTT.

The DNA for the CDR3 is TGTGCCAGCAGTTTCGCTCTCATCGAAAAACTGTTTTTT. Protein product: CASSFALIEKLFF. The chain couples TRBV28 to TRBJ1-4; D gene ambiguous. Germline CDR1 and CDR2: MDHEN and SYDVKM. The CDR3 is 13 residues long. V shed 3 bases and J shed 8 bases, with 10 bases lying between them. Combining the CDR3 with reference TRBV28 and TRBJ1-4 gives the whole variable domain DVKVTQSSRYLVKRTGEKVFLECVQDMDHENMFWYRQDPGLGLRLIYFSYDVKMKEKGDIPEGYSVSREKKERFSLILESASTNQTSMYLCASSFALIEKLFFGSGTQLSVL.

The chain uses TRBV18 and TRBJ2-7, with a possible D match to TRBD1 (6 bases). V was shortened by 6 bases and J by 3 bases, with 24 bases between the two germline ends. Germline V lookup: CDR1 KGHSH, CDR2 LQKENI. The CDR3 sequence is 17 residues long. The CDR3 DNA reads TGTGCCAGCTCTCAATCGATAAACAGGGTACAGAGCTACGAGCAGTACTTC. Translation gives CASSQSINRVQSYEQYF.

The chain joins TRBV15 to TRBJ2-7, with 14 positions matching TRBD2. The junction had 7 bases not matched to a gene; V was cut back by 4 bases and J by 8 bases. Germline CDR1 LNHNV, CDR2 YYDKDF (reference sequence). There are 15 residues in the CDR3. The CDR3 sequence: CATSTQTSGRAKQYF. CDR3 bases: TGTGCCACCAGCACACAGACTAGCGGGAGGGCGAAGCAGTACTTC.

This rearrangement joins TRBV5-1 to TRBJ1-1; 11 nucleotides align to TRBD1. Germline CDR1 reads SGHRS; CDR2 reads YFSETQ. The CDR3 extends over 14 amino acids. The J segment lost 6 bases and the V segment lost 4 bases, leaving 5 bases of the junction unmatched. CDR3 nucleotides: TGCGCCAGCAGCCCGGGACAGGGGGTTTCTGAAGCTTTCTTT. Translating gives CASSPGQGVSEAFF.

The V call is TRBV19, the J call TRBJ1-2; weak D call: TRBD1 (6 bases). This CDR3 has 15 amino acids. Germline V gene data show CDR1 as LNHDA and CDR2 as SQIVND (reference sequence). The V gene lost 7 bases and the J gene lost 3 bases, with 18 bases spanning the gap. CDR3 sequence: CASMPGMYRDYGYTF. The CDR3 nucleotides are TGTGCCAGTATGCCGGGGATGTACAGGGACTATGGCTACACCTTC.

This chain connects TRBV19 to TRBJ1-2; the D is unclear. Per germline, CDR1 LNHDA and CDR2 SQIVND (reference sequence). The V and J ends lost 5 bases and 8 bases respectively, with 18 bases between them. The CDR3 is 14 amino acids. The CDR3 reads CASSPTGSHGGYTF. The CDR3 nucleotides read TGTGCCAGTAGTCCTACCGGGTCTCACGGGGGCTACACCTTC. The full variable domain, rest sourced from reference TRBV19 and TRBJ1-2, is DGGITQSPKYLFRKEGQNVTLSCEQNLNHDAMYWYRQDPGQGLRLIYYSQIVNDFQKGDIAEGYSVSREKKESFPLTVTSAQKNPTAFYLCASSPTGSHGGYTFGSGTRLTVV.

The V gene is TRBV19, the J gene TRBJ1-1; D is unresolved. V was clipped by 2 bases and J by 1 base, with 14 bases between them. The CDR3 length is 16 residues. The germline gives CDR1 LNHDA, CDR2 SQIVND (reference sequence). The CDR3 loop is CASSIPLTGRNTEAFF. The CDR3 region has the DNA TGTGCCAGTAGTATACCCCTAACCGGGAGGAACACTGAAGCTTTCTTT.

This chain links TRBV28 with TRBJ1-2; 7 bases map to TRBD1. J was trimmed by 7 bases and V by 3 bases; bases with no gene match: 8. The germline V gene has CDR1 MDHEN and CDR2 SYDVKM. The CDR3 spans 14 residues. The CDR3 DNA follows: TGTGCCAGCAGTTTTCCGGGGACAGCCCCTGGCTACACCTTC. It codes for CASSFPGTAPGYTF.

This chain links TRBV11-3 with TRBJ2-1; D might be TRBD2 (6 bases). The CDR3 length is 14 residues. Trimming pared 2 bases from V and 8 bases from J, leaving 13 bases between. Germline CDR1 reads SGHNT; CDR2 reads YENEEA. The CDR3 spells CASSLLAHTYEQFF. CDR3 nucleotide sequence: TGTGCCAGCAGCTTACTAGCGCATACCTATGAGCAGTTCTTC. Complete variable domain (other parts from reference TRBV11-3 and TRBJ2-1): EAGVVQSPRYKIIEKKQPVAFWCNPISGHNTLYWYLQNLGQGPELLIRYENEEAVDDSQLPKDRFSAERLKGVDSTLKIQPAELGDSAVYLCASSLLAHTYEQFFGPGTRLTVL.

This clone has just a few counts. The chain combines TRBV7-9 with TRBJ2-1; the match to TRBD2 covers 13 bases. The CDR3 extends over 15 amino acids. V was clipped by 1 base and J by 10 bases; unmatched bases: 4. The germline V gene has CDR1 SEHNR and CDR2 FQNEAQ (reference sequence). The CDR3 is CASSLGLAGGREQFF. In nucleotides, the CDR3 is TGTGCCAGCAGCTTAGGACTAGCGGGAGGACGAGAGCAGTTCTTC.

This chain joins TRBV5-4 and TRBJ1-2; D is uncertain. V lost 0 bases and J 8 bases, leaving 14 bases between the germline ends. Germline V gene data show CDR1 as SGHNT and CDR2 as YYREEE (reference sequence). This CDR3 spans 14 amino acids. This chain's CDR3 is CASSLAGQMGGYTF. The CDR3 DNA sequence: TGTGCCAGCAGCTTGGCCGGGCAGATGGGCGGCTACACCTTC. Full variable domain (remainder filled in from reference TRBV5-4 and TRBJ1-2): ETGVTQSPTHLIKTRGQQVTLRCSSQSGHNTVSWYQQALGQGPQFIFQYYREEENGRGNFPPRFSGLQFPNYSSELNVNALELDDSALYLCASSLAGQMGGYTFGSGTRLTVV.

J is TRBJ2-5 and V is TRBV30, with D perhaps TRBD1 (6 bases). V was trimmed by 2 bases and J by 5 bases, leaving 12 bases between them. Germline CDR1 is GTSNPN and CDR2 is SVGIG (reference sequence). The length of the CDR3 is 13 residues. The CDR3 loop reads CAWSNRRGETQYF. In DNA, the CDR3 is TGTGCCTGGAGTAATCGCAGGGGTGAGACCCAGTACTTC.

This clone has just a few counts. This chain connects TRBV6-5 to TRBJ1-2; D unclear. Germline-derived CDR1 and CDR2 are MNHEY and SVGAGI. This CDR3 is built from 11 residues. V gave up 4 bases and J gave up 6 bases, with 6 bases separating them. For the CDR3, the DNA is TGTGCCAGCAGTTCCGGGAATGGCTACACCTTC. Protein: CASSSGNGYTF.